This T cell receptor beta chain is drawn from a study of early T cells in non-severe SARS-CoV-2 infection. Whole-study context: Bulk RNA isolated from unsorted whole blood underwent sequencing; chains were not paired.

Unique molecular identifiers were attached to individual cDNA molecules. MiXCR, run by TCRdb on the 5' RACE reads, gives a single entry per CDR3 protein. The sample records more than 65,000 distinct CDR3 sequences, approximately 13% being singletons. This clonotype was detected only a few times. Its antigen is undetermined. CDR3 length: 15 amino acids. V shed 3 bases and J shed 5 bases, with 16 bases lying between them. Germline CDR1 reads LGHNA; CDR2 reads YSLEER. Whole-study findings and limits: VDJdb matching, biased toward anti-spike CD8 responses, missed private and CD4 specificities.

The specimen sequenced was whole blood. This sequence joins TRBV4-3 and TRBJ2-5, with D possibly matching TRBD2 (5 bases). This TCR came from an adult who was a healthcare worker with PCR-confirmed SARS-CoV-2 infection or an uninfected control (not recorded which). CDR3 protein: CASSHPTLGGETQYF. The DNA for the CDR3 is TGCGCCAGCAGCCACCCCACTTTGGGCGGGGAGACCCAGTACTTC.